This T cell receptor (beta chain) was sequenced for a study of T cell repertoires in cytomegalovirus infection. Study information: It was the public TCR beta signatures that indicated both CMV infection and matching HLA type. The study's findings and limits: The ex vivo response showed dominance by HLA-C-restricted CMV-specific TCR beta clonotypes.

This CDR3 has 13 amino acids. Germline loops: CDR1 MNHNS, CDR2 SASEGT. V shed 8 bases and J 5 bases; nucleotides not matched to a gene: 8. Notes on this clonotype: Its target is unknown.

Each CDR3 protein gets one entry after TCRdb re-called the reads with MiXCR. Here the sample spans fewer than 350,000 distinct CDR3 sequences, more than 8% being singletons. The material sequenced was PBMCs. V is TRBV6-1 and J is TRBJ2-5, with 7 bases lining up with TRBD1. This sequence originates from a human donor in good health (CMV status not recorded). Some clones in this sample may be carry-over from other donors' samples. The CDR3 DNA is TGTGCCAGCCAAGGACAGGCAGTGGAGACCCAGTACTTC. Amino acids: CASQGQAVETQYF.